This T cell receptor (beta chain) was captured by sequencing in a study of identical twins. Each CDR3 protein gets one entry after TCRdb re-called the 5' RACE reads with MiXCR. The table records around 670,000 distinct CDR3 sequences, 6% to 6.5% of them present only once. This clonotype was recorded many times. What it recognizes is unknown. Findings and caveats of the study: Out-of-frame alpha sequences shared between twins exhibited an excess of low generation probability.

The material sequenced was naive T cells sorted from blood. This TCR derives from a man between 18 and 29 years old in good health.

The CDR3 DNA sequence: TGTGCCAGCAGTTTAGTGGGACAGGGAAGGGTTGAGCAGTTCTTC. It specifies CASSLVGQGRVEQFF. The chain carries TRBV2 and TRBJ2-1; TRBD1 agrees at 9 bases. Per the germline V gene, CDR1 is SNHLY and CDR2 is FYNNEI. V trimming: 5 bases; J trimming: 9 bases; junction bases outside the gene matches: 11. This CDR3 contains 15 residues.